The clone carrying this T cell receptor (beta chain) has just a few counts. The data are from a study of T cell changes during pregnancy in multiple sclerosis. Sequencing used immunoSEQ multiplex PCR; TCRdb keeps in-frame clones, though not all of them. The table lists tens of thousands of clones, 80% to 90% of them singletons. With 1 base removed from V and 4 bases from J, the gap between germline ends came to 8 bases. The CDR3 is 14 residues long. Germline assignment: CDR1 SGHVS and CDR2 FNYEAQ. The J gene is TRBJ1-5, the V gene TRBV7-6, with D perhaps matching TRBD1 (5 bases). Material: CD8+ T cells from peripheral blood mononuclear cells, obtained in the second trimester of pregnancy. The sequence derives from a female donor with multiple sclerosis, enrolled in a pregnancy study. CDR3 region: CASSLGGGNQPQHF. CDR3 DNA sequence: TGTGCCAGCAGCTTAGGTGGGGGGAATCAGCCCCAGCATTTT.